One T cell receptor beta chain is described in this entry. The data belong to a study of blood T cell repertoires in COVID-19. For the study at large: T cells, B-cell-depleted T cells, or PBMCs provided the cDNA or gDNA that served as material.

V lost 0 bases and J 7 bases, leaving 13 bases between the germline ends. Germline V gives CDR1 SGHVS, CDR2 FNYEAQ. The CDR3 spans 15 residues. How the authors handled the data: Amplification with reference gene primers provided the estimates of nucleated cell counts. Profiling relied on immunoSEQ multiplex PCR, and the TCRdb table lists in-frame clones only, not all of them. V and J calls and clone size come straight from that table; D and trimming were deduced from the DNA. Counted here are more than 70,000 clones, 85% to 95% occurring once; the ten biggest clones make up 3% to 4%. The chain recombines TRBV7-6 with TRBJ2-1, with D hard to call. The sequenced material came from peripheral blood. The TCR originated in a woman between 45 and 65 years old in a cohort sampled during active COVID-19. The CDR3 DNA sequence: TGTGCCAGCAGCTTAGCCCACGCACTATTGAATGAGCAGTTCTTC. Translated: CASSLAHALLNEQFF. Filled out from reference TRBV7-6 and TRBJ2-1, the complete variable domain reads GAGVSQSPRYKVTKRGQDVALRCDPISGHVSLYWYRQALGQGPEFLTYFNYEAQQDKSGLPNDRFSAERPEGSISTLTIQRTEQRDSAMYRCASSLAHALLNEQFFGPGTRLTVL.